These T cell receptor beta chains were read from a single sample in a study of T cell responses to AZD1222 COVID-19 vaccine. Data came from immunoSEQ multiplex PCR; TCRdb stores just in-frame clones and leaves some out. The sample includes approximately 68,000 clones, about nine tenths seen only once; the top ten take less than 25%. The specimen comprised peripheral blood, sampled on day 0 of AZD1222 vaccination. The origin of the receptors is an adult in good health. Both conserved end residues are trimmed from each CDR3. Each record gives: CDR3 protein, V gene.

CDR3 protein: ASRGSGVKVAF
V gene: TRBV28

CDR3 protein: ASSVVTAGNTIY
V gene: TRBV9

CDR3 protein: ASSLSSSGGYT
V gene: TRBV7-3

CDR3 protein: ASSVERGGGEKLF
V gene: TRBV7-2

CDR3 protein: ASSKVHRGRQPQH
V gene: TRBV21-1

CDR3 protein: ASRLGSSYEQY
V gene: TRBV7-9

CDR3 protein: ASTILAGGSEQF
V gene: TRBV6-5

CDR3 protein: ASSLGTGGYNEQF
V gene: TRBV11-3

CDR3 protein: ASSQGTAVGELF
V gene: TRBV3-1/TRBV3-2

CDR3 protein: ASSPTVGQAGGELF
V gene: TRBV19

CDR3 protein: ASRERTGNSEAF
V gene: TRBV2

CDR3 protein: ASSSTGVWYGYT
V gene: TRBV19

CDR3 protein: ASSVRGGVATDTQY
V gene: TRBV6-1

CDR3 protein: ASSDDRAEAF
V gene: TRBV6-1

CDR3 protein: ASSQGDTGPYEQY
V gene: TRBV3-1/TRBV3-2

CDR3 protein: ASTQGSYGYT
V gene: TRBV28

CDR3 protein: AWSPWPPNGYT
V gene: TRBV30

CDR3 protein: ASSLDRGSSYEQY
V gene: TRBV7-2

CDR3 protein: ASSQANTGELF
V gene: TRBV3-1/TRBV3-2

CDR3 protein: ASSSTENQPQH
V gene: TRBV7-9

CDR3 protein: ASSFQEGAEAF
V gene: TRBV7-3

CDR3 protein: ASSTPGTFGYT
V gene: TRBV19

CDR3 protein: ASGPQRGGTGELF
V gene: TRBV6-2/TRBV6-3

CDR3 protein: ASSLGLRAPIYEQY
V gene: TRBV7-9

CDR3 protein: ASSLSLFRGLDGNTGELF
V gene: TRBV28

CDR3 protein: ASSLAGTISGANVLT
V gene: TRBV5-1

CDR3 protein: ASSLESGGYETQY
V gene: TRBV11-2

CDR3 protein: ASSTRGDTDTQY
V gene: TRBV6-5

CDR3 protein: ASSETGIYGYT
V gene: TRBV5-5

CDR3 protein: ASSLRGNTRGNIQY
V gene: TRBV28

CDR3 protein: AWKARGTPRNNEQF
V gene: TRBV30

CDR3 protein: ASSAQGGIYGYT
V gene: TRBV11-2

CDR3 protein: AISVLPNYGYT
V gene: TRBV10-3

CDR3 protein: ASSFPGGPAQETQY
V gene: TRBV9

CDR3 protein: ASSADREYQPQH
V gene: TRBV19

CDR3 protein: ATRGNRGGYNEQF
V gene: TRBV24-1

CDR3 protein: ASSPVTGVPEAF
V gene: TRBV11-2

CDR3 protein: ASSYGPYTQPQH
V gene: TRBV6-5

CDR3 protein: ASSLAAGRNGYT
V gene: TRBV5-6

CDR3 protein: ATSSGTTGANVLT
V gene: TRBV15

CDR3 protein: ASSLVGLTNYGYT
V gene: TRBV5-5

CDR3 protein: ASSPGSIYEQY
V gene: TRBV7-9

CDR3 protein: ASSLSGLVSTDTQY
V gene: TRBV5-1

CDR3 protein: ASSEELGTESYEQY
V gene: TRBV10-1

CDR3 protein: ASSPGRVAEKLF
V gene: TRBV5-6

CDR3 protein: ASEGAQSYNEQF
V gene: TRBV7-2

CDR3 protein: ASSFGITGLITDTQY
V gene: TRBV9

CDR3 protein: ASSLAVGDYGYT
V gene: TRBV5-1

CDR3 protein: ASSQGDWGGAF
V gene: TRBV3-1/TRBV3-2

CDR3 protein: ASSPRMRQNNSPLH
V gene: TRBV3-1/TRBV3-2